This entry lists 16 T cell receptor beta chains sequenced from one sample in a study of blood T cells in healthy people across ages. It was with a sample-barcoded 5' primer and a J-beta primer mix that a second PCR of about 7 to 12 cycles was run. From the 5' RACE reads, TCRdb called clonotypes with MiXCR, one entry per CDR3 protein. The sample has 1.5 million to 2 million distinct CDR3 sequences, about 49% seen once. The specimen sequenced was blood. Every receptor here comes from a woman between 40 and 55 years old in good health.

Only one count was recorded for this clonotype. V usage is TRBV2 and J usage is TRBJ2-7; D call uncertain. This CDR3 spans 12 amino acids. The germline V gene has CDR1 SNHLY and CDR2 FYNNEI. V lost 6 bases and J lost 10, with 16 bases in between. The CDR3 DNA reads TGTGCCAGCAGGGAGAGCCAAGAGTCCCAGTACTTC. Translating gives CASRESQESQYF.

The chain links TRBV29-1 to TRBJ2-3, with 14 bases aligning to TRBD2. Trimming cost V 6 bases and J 3 bases; bases outside gene matches: 5. CDR1 is SQVTM, CDR2 ANQGSEA, per germline. The CDR3 runs 15 residues. DNA for the CDR3: TGCAGCGTCGTGACTAGCGGGGGGGCTACAGATACGCAGTATTTT. Its translation: CSVVTSGGATDTQYF.

Concerning this clonotype itself: Possible read error: a much larger clone is one base away. The V call is TRBV7-8, the J call TRBJ2-5, with 8 bases that match TRBD2. The germline gives CDR1 SGHVS, CDR2 FQNEAQ. With V trimmed by 4 bases and J by 0 bases, 4 bases remained unmatched. The CDR3 covers 15 residues. DNA for the CDR3: TGTGCCAGCAGCTCGACGGGGGGGTACCAAGAGACCCAGTACTTC. Amino acids: CASSSTGGYQETQYF.

The chain is built from TRBV14 and TRBJ1-5; unclear D gene. Between the trimmed V and J ends, which lost 5 bases and 9 bases, there was a span of 11 bases. Germline V CDR1 and CDR2: SGHDN, FVKESK. This CDR3 spans 12 amino acids. Written as DNA, the CDR3 is TGTGCCAGCAGCTCCTCTTCGGGGCCCCAGCATTTT. Its translation is CASSSSSGPQHF.

This rearrangement joins TRBV28 to TRBJ1-2; tentative D call: TRBD1 (6 bases). The germline V and J ends were trimmed by 6 bases and 4 bases, with 18 bases remaining between them. Germline loops: CDR1 MDHEN, CDR2 SYDVKM. This CDR3 has 15 amino acids. CDR3 protein: CASRKNRDGSYGYTF. The CDR3 nucleotides are TGTGCCAGCAGAAAAAACAGGGATGGGAGCTATGGCTACACCTTC.

In its sample, this clonotype was seen a few times. The chain uses TRBV12-3 or TRBV12-4 and TRBJ2-4; the D gene is possibly TRBD1 (5 bases). The J call is in doubt because the DNA end fits TRBJ2-5 better. CDR3 length: 15 amino acids. The CDR3 DNA is TGTGCCAGCAGTTTTTTGGGGCTAGAGCAAGAGACCCAGTACTTC. Its protein product is CASSFLGLEQETQYF.

This clonotype was detected a few times. The CDR3, as DNA: TGTGCCAGCAGTCTAGGGGACAGGGGACGACAAGAGACCCAGTACTTC. Its translation: CASSLGDRGRQETQYF. The J gene is TRBJ2-5, the V gene TRBV28; 10 nucleotides line up with TRBD1. This CDR3 has 16 amino acids. Trimming took 5 bases from V and 2 from J; bases not matched to a gene: 8. Germline V gives CDR1 MDHEN, CDR2 SYDVKM.

The chain combines TRBV2 with TRBJ2-1, with TRBD2 matching 9 bases. V lost 2 bases, J lost 8 bases, and 10 bases stayed unmatched. Germline V gives CDR1 SNHLY, CDR2 FYNNEI. The CDR3 totals 16 residues. For the CDR3, the DNA is TGTGCCAGCAGTGAATTTTTGCGGGGGGGCCTCGATGAGCAGTTCTTC. Protein product: CASSEFLRGGLDEQFF.

The genes are TRBV6-6 and TRBJ2-3; weak D call: TRBD2 (5 bases). Germline lookup yields CDR1 MNHNY and CDR2 SVGAGI (reference sequence). The CDR3 spans 15 residues. The V end was cut by 10 bases, the J end by 0 bases, with 17 bases between. In nucleotides, the CDR3 is TGTGCCACCCGAGACTATTATCAAAGCACAGATACGCAGTATTTT. Protein: CATRDYYQSTDTQYF.

This clonotype has only a few counts. The chain uses TRBV20-1 and TRBJ2-7, with D tentatively TRBD1 or TRBD2 (5 bases each). The J call may be incorrect, as the DNA end agrees better with TRBJ2-5. Germline V lookup: CDR1 DFQATT, CDR2 SNEGSKA (reference sequence). The CDR3 contains 16 residues. The CDR3 is CSAPSEEGVGRETQYF. CDR3 in DNA: TGCAGTGCCCCCTCTGAGGAAGGGGTTGGGAGAGAGACCCAGTACTTC.

The gene calls are TRBV12-3 or TRBV12-4 and TRBJ1-2; D ambiguous. Trimming took off 6 bases at V and 7 bases at J, with 18 bases between the two ends. This CDR3 has 14 residues. Here the CDR3 DNA reads TGTGCCAGCAGCGAAGAACGTTGGTCTCTTGGCTACACCTTC. Its protein product is CASSEERWSLGYTF.

The J gene is TRBJ1-1, the V gene TRBV2; a possible D gene is TRBD1 (6 bases). The CDR3 runs to 11 residues. Germline V CDR1 and CDR2: SNHLY, FYNNEI. V dropped 10 bases and J dropped 8 bases, with 14 bases sitting between them. The CDR3 is CATKGEYEAFF. The CDR3, as DNA: TGTGCCACTAAGGGGGAATACGAAGCTTTCTTT.

The chain employs TRBV20-1 and TRBJ2-5, with 8 bases matching TRBD1. Germline assignment: CDR1 DFQATT and CDR2 SNEGSKA (reference sequence). V was clipped by 0 bases and J by 5 bases; unmatched bases: 2. The CDR3 is 13 residues long. In DNA, the CDR3 is TGCAGTGCTAGAGATCGACAGGGGGAGACCCAGTACTTC. Translated: CSARDRQGETQYF.

This clonotype has just a few counts. The chain couples TRBV4-1 to TRBJ1-2; 7 positions match TRBD1. The CDR3 runs 19 residues. V dropped 1 base and J dropped 6; count of bases not matched to a gene: 20. Germline V gene data show CDR1 as MGHRA and CDR2 as YSYEKL. CDR3 nucleotide sequence: TGCGCCAGCAGCCAAGCTCCCGGACAGGAGAGCCACCAAAGGGATGGCTACACCTTC. This encodes CASSQAPGQESHQRDGYTF.

CDR3 sequence: CASAGHSYGYTF. In DNA form, the CDR3 reads TGTGCCAGCGCCGGGCACTCCTATGGCTACACCTTC. The gene calls are TRBV6-2 or TRBV6-3 and TRBJ1-2; D gene ambiguous. Trimming left V 8 bases short and J 4 bases short, with 11 bases between. Per the germline V gene, CDR1 is MNHEY and CDR2 is SVGEGT. The CDR3 has 12 amino acids.

Regarding this clonotype: With a much larger clone just one base away, this may be a read error. CDR3 coding DNA: TGTGCCAGCAGTACCCGGACAGGGATCTACGAGCAGTACTTC. It specifies CASSTRTGIYEQYF. The chain recombines TRBV6-2 or TRBV6-3 with TRBJ2-7; 8 nucleotides match TRBD1. The CDR3 totals 14 residues. CDR1 is MNHEY and CDR2 is SVGEGT in the germline V gene. V was clipped by 5 bases and J by 3 bases; unmatched bases: 6.